Presented here are 2 T cell receptor beta chains from one specimen sequenced in a study of T cell responses to AZD1222 COVID-19 vaccine (dated by TCRdb to the early 2020s). Library preparation used the immunoSEQ multiplex PCR assay. The immuneACCESS repertoire file appears here via TCRdb, limited to in-frame rearrangements. These files lack a portion of the clones; in checked studies, under half of the deficit traces to unresolved V genes, and the cause of the others is not known. This sample comprises approximately 270,000 clones, 94% of them detected only once. The biggest ten clones account for roughly 0.6% of the sample. In light of the paper, this sample's time point label describes: about 28 days (+/-7) after the second vaccine dose. The specimen was peripheral blood, collected 28 days after the second AZD1222 dose. The receptor set was obtained from an adult who received the AZD1222 COVID-19 vaccine.

The genes are TRBV19 and TRBJ1-1; TRBD1 might be the D (5 bases). The length of the CDR3 is 15 residues. Trimming cost V 6 bases and J 1 base, with 15 bases left between them. Germline-derived CDR1 and CDR2 are LNHDA and SQIVND (reference sequence). Written as DNA, the CDR3 is TGTGCCAGTAGGGTCGGAGGGGCCCCGAACACTGAAGCTTTCTTT. Translating it yields CASRVGGAPNTEAFF.

The chain is built from TRBV6-5 and TRBJ1-3; tentative D call: TRBD1 (6 bases). V was pared by 6 bases and J by 7 bases, with 7 bases between. Germline V lookup: CDR1 MNHEY, CDR2 SVGAGI. The CDR3 totals 11 residues. In nucleotides, the CDR3 is TGTGCCAGCAGCACAGGGAACACCATATATTTT. Translation gives CASSTGNTIYF.